These 19 T cell receptor beta chains originate from one sample sequenced in a study of beta chain features in type 1 diabetes. TCRB transcripts that were expressed got sequenced, as all of the isolated RNA had been reverse transcribed. Sequenced by immunoSEQ multiplex PCR; TCRdb stores in-frame clones only, minus some. The sample has 900,000 or so clones, roughly 15% seen once. Input material: naive CD4+ T cells from blood. The origin of the receptors is a woman between 18 and 29 years old in good health.

This clone was picked up a small number of times. The chain uses TRBV14 and TRBJ2-1; no clear D gene. The V gene's germline CDR1 is SGHDN and CDR2 FVKESK. V lost 1 base to trimming and J lost 3 bases, with 10 bases between them. This CDR3 comprises 15 residues. The CDR3 DNA reads TGTGCCAGCAGCCAAGGTCTACAGAACTACAATGAGCAGTTCTTC. This encodes CASSQGLQNYNEQFF.

For this clone: The germline gene is not matched at one end of the junction; a read error may be the cause. The chain combines TRBV5-6 with TRBJ1-2, with TRBD1 matching 9 bases. The CDR3 contains 14 residues. Germline V lookup: CDR1 SGHDT, CDR2 YYEEEE. This CDR3 reads CASILGQGNYGYTF. DNA of the CDR3: TGTGCCAGCATACTCGGACAGGGGAACTACGGCTACACCTTC.

In its sample, this clone was seen a few times. V usage is TRBV6-1 and J usage is TRBJ2-3; 10 bases fit TRBD2. The J segment lost 1 base and the V segment lost 6 bases, leaving 4 bases of the junction unmatched. Germline CDR1 is MNHNS and CDR2 is SASEGT. The CDR3 spans 15 residues. The DNA of the CDR3 is TGTGCCAGCAGGCCCCTAGCGGGGGGCACAGATACGCAGTATTTT. Encoded protein: CASRPLAGGTDTQYF.

The chain recombines TRBV7-7 with TRBJ2-3; D is possibly TRBD2 (6 bases). This CDR3 has 14 amino acids. Germline CDR1 and CDR2: SSHAT and FNYEAQ (reference sequence). The CDR3 here is CGSGGYRDGDTQYF. The CDR3 DNA reads as TGTGGTTCCGGAGGGTATCGCGATGGAGATACGCAGTATTTT.

A remark on this clone: The same CDR3 also results from other DNA sequences found in this sample. The rearrangement joins TRBV7-9 to TRBJ2-2; no clear D gene. Trimming took off 5 bases at V and 7 bases at J, with 2 bases between the two ends. This CDR3 contains 10 residues. Germline CDR1 is SEHNR and CDR2 is FQNEAQ (reference sequence). This CDR3 reads CASSGGELFF. The CDR3 bases are TGTGCCAGCAGCGGCGGGGAGCTGTTTTTT.

The chain is built from TRBV19 and TRBJ1-1; D remains ambiguous. The CDR3 is 15 amino acids. Germline V gene data show CDR1 as LNHDA and CDR2 as SQIVND (reference sequence). With 2 bases removed from V and 0 bases from J, the gap between germline ends came to 10 bases. CDR3 nucleotide sequence: TGTGCCAGTAGTATATCCCCCACACTGAACACTGAAGCTTTCTTT. Encoded protein: CASSISPTLNTEAFF.

A word on this clone: The sample has other DNA sequences that encode this CDR3 too. The chain employs TRBV28 and TRBJ2-3; D remains ambiguous. The germline CDR1 and CDR2 sequences are MDHEN and SYDVKM. The CDR3 contains 13 residues. Trimming pared 2 bases from V and 4 bases from J, leaving 7 bases between. This CDR3 reads CASSLVAPDTQYF. The CDR3 DNA sequence: TGTGCCAGCAGTTTAGTCGCGCCAGATACGCAGTATTTT.

V usage is TRBV28 and J usage is TRBJ1-2; 7 bases fit TRBD1. Looked up from germline, CDR1 is MDHEN and CDR2 is SYDVKM. The trim removed 4 bases at V and 5 bases at J, leaving 4 bases unmatched. The CDR3 totals 13 residues. The CDR3 nucleotides are TGTGCCAGCAGTTCGGGACAGATGTATGGCTACACCTTC. This encodes CASSSGQMYGYTF.

The V and J genes are TRBV4-3 and TRBJ2-7; D is perhaps TRBD2 (6 bases). CDR1 and CDR2 (germline): LGHNA, YSLEER. V dropped 3 bases and J dropped 2 bases, with 20 bases sitting between them. This CDR3 contains 17 residues. The CDR3 here is CASSHPERLERPYEQYF. CDR3 nucleotide sequence: TGCGCCAGCAGCCACCCGGAAAGACTAGAACGTCCCTACGAGCAGTACTTC.

The J gene is TRBJ2-5, the V gene TRBV28, with D unclear. Trimming removed 3 bases at V and 4 bases at J, with 9 bases between. Germline CDR1 and CDR2: MDHEN and SYDVKM. The CDR3 covers 13 residues. This CDR3 is CASSFGVRETQYF. CDR3 nucleotides: TGTGCCAGCAGTTTTGGAGTACGAGAGACCCAGTACTTC.

J is TRBJ1-2 and V is TRBV6-6; D might be TRBD1 (5 bases). Germline CDR1 is MNHNY and CDR2 is SVGAGI (reference sequence). Trimming pared 4 bases from V and 3 bases from J, leaving 12 bases between. The CDR3 extends over 14 amino acids. The CDR3 loop is CASSSQGTYYGYTF. The CDR3 nucleotides read TGTGCCAGCAGTTCCCAGGGAACGTACTATGGCTACACCTTC.

The V call is TRBV4-2, the J call TRBJ2-7, with a possible D match to TRBD2 (6 bases). The V gene lost 1 base and the J gene lost 4 bases, with 11 bases spanning the gap. CDR3 length: 14 amino acids. The V gene's germline CDR1 is LGHNA and CDR2 YNFKEQ. CDR3 residues: CASSQGDSGYEQYF. In DNA, the CDR3 is TGTGCCAGCAGCCAAGGGGACTCTGGGTACGAGCAGTACTTC.

J is TRBJ1-2 and V is TRBV7-2; D gene uncertain. The germline CDR1 and CDR2 sequences are SGHTA and FQGNSA. The CDR3 contains 17 residues. V lost 1 base, J lost 4 bases, and 19 bases lay in between. The CDR3 region is CASSLVDSGYGPYGYTF. The CDR3 nucleotides read TGTGCCAGCAGCTTAGTGGATTCGGGTTACGGTCCCTATGGCTACACCTTC.

This clone turned up a few times. CDR3 DNA: TGTGCCAGCAGCCTCGGACAGGGGGAAAGCTATGGCTACACCTTC. Encoded protein: CASSLGQGESYGYTF. The genes are TRBV4-2 and TRBJ1-2; 10 positions agree with TRBD1. Germline V CDR1 and CDR2: LGHNA, YNFKEQ. The CDR3 runs 15 residues. J gave up 4 bases and V 4 bases, and 6 bases lay outside the gene matches.

The chain recombines TRBV4-1 with TRBJ2-6; 9 nucleotides match TRBD2. Per the germline V gene, CDR1 is MGHRA and CDR2 is YSYEKL. This CDR3 contains 16 residues. Trimming took 8 bases from V and 1 from J; bases not matched to a gene: 6. The CDR3 region is CASSLAGVSGANVLTF. CDR3 nucleotides: TGCGCCAGCTCCTTAGCGGGGGTTTCTGGGGCCAACGTCCTGACTTTC.

This clone was counted between two and nine times. The V gene is TRBV6-5, the J gene TRBJ2-5; D uncertain. V gave up 5 bases and J gave up 5 bases, with 12 bases separating them. CDR3 size: 13 residues. Germline-derived CDR1 and CDR2 are MNHEY and SVGAGI. The CDR3 DNA is TGTGCCAGCAGTCGAAAAGGGCGGGAGACCCAGTACTTC. Protein product: CASSRKGRETQYF.

The chain is built from TRBV19 and TRBJ2-6; D tentatively reads TRBD1 or TRBD2 (5 bases each). Germline values: CDR1 LNHDA, CDR2 SQIVND (reference sequence). V lost 5 bases and J 8 bases, leaving 22 bases between the germline ends. The CDR3 spans 17 residues. This CDR3 is CASSARGPGPGTNVLTF. In nucleotides, the CDR3 is TGTGCCAGTAGTGCACGGGGACCGGGTCCGGGAACCAACGTCCTGACTTTC.

There are a few counts of this clone. The chain employs TRBV7-9 and TRBJ1-2; D not certain. The germline V gene has CDR1 SEHNR and CDR2 FQNEAQ (reference sequence). The CDR3 spans 13 residues. Trimming cost V 0 bases and J 6 bases, with 8 bases left between them. CDR3 nucleotides: TGTGCCAGCAGCTTAGCTGGCCAGGATGGCTACACCTTC. Protein: CASSLAGQDGYTF.

This clone was recorded a few times. The CDR3 sequence is CASSDPRQGSYNEQFF. CDR3 sequence (DNA): TGTGCCAGCAGTGATCCCAGACAGGGGTCCTACAATGAGCAGTTCTTC. The V gene is TRBV25-1, the J gene TRBJ2-1; 8 bases are shared with TRBD1. The CDR3 has 16 amino acids. Trimming removed 3 bases from V and 1 base from J; junction bases left unmatched: 5. The germline V gene has CDR1 MGHDK and CDR2 SYGVNS.